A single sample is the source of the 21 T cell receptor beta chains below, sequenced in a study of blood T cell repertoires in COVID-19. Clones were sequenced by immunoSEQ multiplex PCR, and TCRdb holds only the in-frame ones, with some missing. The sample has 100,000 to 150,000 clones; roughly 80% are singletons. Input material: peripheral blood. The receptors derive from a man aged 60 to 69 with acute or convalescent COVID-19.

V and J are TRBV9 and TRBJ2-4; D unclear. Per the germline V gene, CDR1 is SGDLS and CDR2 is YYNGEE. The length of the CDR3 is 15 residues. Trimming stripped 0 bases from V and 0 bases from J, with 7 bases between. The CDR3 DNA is TGTGCCAGCAGCGTAGACGACTTAGCCAAAAACATTCAGTACTTC. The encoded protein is CASSVDDLAKNIQYF. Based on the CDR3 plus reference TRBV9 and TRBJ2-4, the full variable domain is DSGVTQTPKHLITATGQRVTLRCSPRSGDLSVYWYQQSLDQGLQFLIQYYNGEERAKGNILERFSAQQFPDLHSELNLSSLELGDSALYFCASSVDDLAKNIQYFGAGTRLSVL.

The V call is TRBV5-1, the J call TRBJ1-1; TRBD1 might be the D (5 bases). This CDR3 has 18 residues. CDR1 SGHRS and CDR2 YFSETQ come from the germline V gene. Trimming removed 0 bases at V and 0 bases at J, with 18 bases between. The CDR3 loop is CASSLGIRTGGVNTEAFF. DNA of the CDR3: TGCGCCAGCAGCTTGGGAATTCGGACCGGAGGGGTGAACACTGAAGCTTTCTTT.

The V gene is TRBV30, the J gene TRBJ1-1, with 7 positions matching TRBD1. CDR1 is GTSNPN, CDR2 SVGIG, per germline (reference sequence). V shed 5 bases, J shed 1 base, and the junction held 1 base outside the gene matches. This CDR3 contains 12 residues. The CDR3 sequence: CAWDRENTEAFF. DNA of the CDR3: TGTGCCTGGGACAGGGAGAACACTGAAGCTTTCTTT.

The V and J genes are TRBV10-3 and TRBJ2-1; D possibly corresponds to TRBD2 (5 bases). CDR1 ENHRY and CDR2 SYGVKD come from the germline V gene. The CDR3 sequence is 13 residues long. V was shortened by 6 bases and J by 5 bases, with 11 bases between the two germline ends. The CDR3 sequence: CAISGNADNEQFF. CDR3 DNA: TGTGCCATCAGCGGGAATGCAGACAATGAGCAGTTCTTC.

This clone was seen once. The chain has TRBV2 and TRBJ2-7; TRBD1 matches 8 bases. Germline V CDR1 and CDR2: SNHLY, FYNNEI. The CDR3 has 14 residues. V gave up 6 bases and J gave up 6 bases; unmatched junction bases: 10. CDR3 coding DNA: TGTGCCAGCAGCGTTGACAGGGGTGCGCGCGAGCAGTACTTC. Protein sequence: CASSVDRGAREQYF.

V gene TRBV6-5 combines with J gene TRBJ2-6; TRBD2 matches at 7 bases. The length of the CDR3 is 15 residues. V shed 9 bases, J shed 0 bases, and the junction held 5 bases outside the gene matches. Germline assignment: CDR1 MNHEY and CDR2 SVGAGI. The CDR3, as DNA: TGTGCCAGTCGCGGGACTATCTCTGGGGCCAACGTCCTGACTTTC. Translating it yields CASRGTISGANVLTF.

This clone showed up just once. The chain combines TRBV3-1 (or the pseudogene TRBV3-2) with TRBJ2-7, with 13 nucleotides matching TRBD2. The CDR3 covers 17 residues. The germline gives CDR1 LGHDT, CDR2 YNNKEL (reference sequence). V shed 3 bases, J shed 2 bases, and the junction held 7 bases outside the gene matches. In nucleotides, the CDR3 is TGTGCCAGCAGCCACCCCTTTGGACTAGCGGGAGCCTACGAGCAGTACTTC. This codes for CASSHPFGLAGAYEQYF.

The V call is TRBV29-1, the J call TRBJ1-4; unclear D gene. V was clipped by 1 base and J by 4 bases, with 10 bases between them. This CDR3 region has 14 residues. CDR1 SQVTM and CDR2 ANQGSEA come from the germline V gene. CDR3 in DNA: TGCAGCGTTGAAGGGGAGGAGGGTAATGAAAAACTGTTTTTT. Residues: CSVEGEEGNEKLFF.

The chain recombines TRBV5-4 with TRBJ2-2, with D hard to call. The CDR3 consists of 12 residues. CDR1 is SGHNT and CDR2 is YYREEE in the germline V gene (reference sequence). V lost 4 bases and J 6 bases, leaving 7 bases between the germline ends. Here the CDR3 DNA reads TGTGCCAGCAGCCTTAATGCCGGGGAGCTGTTTTTT. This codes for CASSLNAGELFF. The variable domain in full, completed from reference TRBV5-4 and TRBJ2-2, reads ETGVTQSPTHLIKTRGQQVTLRCSSQSGHNTVSWYQQALGQGPQFIFQYYREEENGRGNFPPRFSGLQFPNYSSELNVNALELDDSALYLCASSLNAGELFFGEGSRLTVL.

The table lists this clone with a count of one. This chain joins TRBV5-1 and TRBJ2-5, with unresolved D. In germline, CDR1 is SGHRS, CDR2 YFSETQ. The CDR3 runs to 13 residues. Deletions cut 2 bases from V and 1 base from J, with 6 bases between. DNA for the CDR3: TGCGCCAGCAGCTTCAGTCGCCAAGAGACCCAGTACTTC. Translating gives CASSFSRQETQYF.

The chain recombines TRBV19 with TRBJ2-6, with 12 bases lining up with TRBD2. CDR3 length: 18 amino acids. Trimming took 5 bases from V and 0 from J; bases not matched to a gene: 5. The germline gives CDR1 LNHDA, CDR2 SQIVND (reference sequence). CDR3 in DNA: TGTGCCAGTAGTCCGGGACTAGCGGGTAGCTCTGGGGCCAACGTCCTGACTTTC. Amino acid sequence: CASSPGLAGSSGANVLTF.

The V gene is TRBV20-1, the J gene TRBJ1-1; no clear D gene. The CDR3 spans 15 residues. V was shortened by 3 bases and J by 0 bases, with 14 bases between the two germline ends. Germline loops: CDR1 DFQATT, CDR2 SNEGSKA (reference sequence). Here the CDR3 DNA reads TGCAGTGCTAGTGTTGAATTAGATGTGAACACTGAAGCTTTCTTT. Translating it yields CSASVELDVNTEAFF.

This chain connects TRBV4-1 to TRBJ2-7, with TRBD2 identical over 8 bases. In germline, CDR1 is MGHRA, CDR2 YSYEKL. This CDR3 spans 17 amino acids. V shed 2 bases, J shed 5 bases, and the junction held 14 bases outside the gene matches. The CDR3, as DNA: TGCGCCAGCAGCCAAAGGGAACTAGCGGAGTACTCGCACGAGCAGTACTTC. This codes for CASSQRELAEYSHEQYF.

CDR3 sequence (DNA): TGTGCCAGCAGCTTTCCTAGCGGGGGAGGGGTAGATACGCAGTATTTT. It is translated as CASSFPSGGGVDTQYF. The chain uses TRBV5-4 and TRBJ2-3; 10 bases match TRBD2. V was pared by 2 bases and J by 5 bases, with 8 bases of the junction left unmatched. The CDR3 is 16 amino acids. CDR1 and CDR2 (germline): SGHNT, YYREEE (reference sequence).

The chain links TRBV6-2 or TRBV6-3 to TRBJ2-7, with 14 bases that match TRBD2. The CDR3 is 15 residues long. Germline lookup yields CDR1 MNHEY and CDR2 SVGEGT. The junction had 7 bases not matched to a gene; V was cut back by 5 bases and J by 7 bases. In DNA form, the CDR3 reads TGTGCCAGCAGTGGGGGACTAGCGGGAGCGGGTGAGCAGTACTTC. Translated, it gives CASSGGLAGAGEQYF.

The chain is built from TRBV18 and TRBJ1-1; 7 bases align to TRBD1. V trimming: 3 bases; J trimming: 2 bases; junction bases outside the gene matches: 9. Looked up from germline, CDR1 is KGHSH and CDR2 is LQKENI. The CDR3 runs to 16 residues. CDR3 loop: CASSPRDSLGNTEAFF. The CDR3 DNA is TGTGCCAGCTCACCGAGGGACAGCCTTGGAAACACTGAAGCTTTCTTT.

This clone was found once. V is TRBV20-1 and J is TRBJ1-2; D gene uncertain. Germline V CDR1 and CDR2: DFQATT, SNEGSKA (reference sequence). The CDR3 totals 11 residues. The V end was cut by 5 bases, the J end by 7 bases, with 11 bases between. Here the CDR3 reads CSAPLGGGYTF. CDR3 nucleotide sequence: TGCAGTGCTCCCCTTGGCGGTGGCTACACCTTC.

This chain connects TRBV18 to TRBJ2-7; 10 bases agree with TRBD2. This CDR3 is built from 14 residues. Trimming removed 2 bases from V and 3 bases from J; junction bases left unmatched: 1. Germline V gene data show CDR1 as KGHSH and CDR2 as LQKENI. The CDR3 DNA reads TGTGCCAGCTCACCAACTAGCGGGGACTACGAGCAGTACTTC. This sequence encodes CASSPTSGDYEQYF.

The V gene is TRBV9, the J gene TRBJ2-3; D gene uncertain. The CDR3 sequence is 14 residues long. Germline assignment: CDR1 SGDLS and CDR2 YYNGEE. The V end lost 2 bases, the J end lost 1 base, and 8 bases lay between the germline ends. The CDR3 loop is CASSVSGRTDTQYF. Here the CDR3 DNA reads TGTGCCAGCAGCGTCTCAGGTCGCACAGATACGCAGTATTTT.

The CDR3 sequence is CASSITGISEQYF. For the CDR3, the DNA is TGTGCCAGTAGTATAACGGGGATTAGCGAGCAGTACTTC. The rearrangement joins TRBV19 to TRBJ2-7; maybe TRBD2 (5 bases). This CDR3 is built from 13 residues. In germline, CDR1 is LNHDA, CDR2 SQIVND (reference sequence). Trimming left V 2 bases short and J 6 bases short, with 11 bases between.

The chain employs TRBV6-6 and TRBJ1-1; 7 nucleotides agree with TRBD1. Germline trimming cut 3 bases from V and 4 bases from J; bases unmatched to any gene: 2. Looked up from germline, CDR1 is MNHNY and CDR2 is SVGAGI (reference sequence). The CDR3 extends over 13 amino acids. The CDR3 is CASSYEGATEAFF. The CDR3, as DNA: TGTGCCAGCAGTTATGAGGGGGCCACTGAAGCTTTCTTT.